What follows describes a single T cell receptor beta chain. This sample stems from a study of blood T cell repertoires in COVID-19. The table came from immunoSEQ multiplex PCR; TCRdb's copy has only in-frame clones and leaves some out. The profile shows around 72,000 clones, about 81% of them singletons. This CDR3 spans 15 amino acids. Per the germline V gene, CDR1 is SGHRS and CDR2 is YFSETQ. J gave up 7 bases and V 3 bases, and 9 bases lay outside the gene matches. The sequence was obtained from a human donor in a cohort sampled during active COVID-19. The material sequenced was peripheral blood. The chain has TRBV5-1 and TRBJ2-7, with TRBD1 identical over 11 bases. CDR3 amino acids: CASSSYGTGGDEQYF. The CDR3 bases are TGCGCCAGCAGCTCTTACGGGACAGGGGGAGATGAGCAGTACTTC.